The following is a T cell receptor beta chain sequence with its context. Its matching antigen is unknown. The primer mix had 60 Vbeta and 13 Jbeta primers. Profiled with immunoSEQ multiplex PCR; TCRdb holds only in-frame clones, not every one. The sample holds 200,000 to 250,000 clones, about 74% seen once. This sample was taken from a study of cytomegalovirus exposure and HLA in healthy donors. Study outcomes and limitations: Per published accounts, TCR beta sequences correctly predicted the HLA-A and HLA-B alleles of most subjects.

The germline CDR1 and CDR2 sequences are SGDLS and YYNGEE. V dropped 1 base and J dropped 6 bases, with 5 bases sitting between them. The CDR3 contains 12 residues. Source material: PBMCs. This clonotype was sampled from a middle-aged man in good health and CMV-seronegative. This chain joins TRBV9 and TRBJ2-1; tentative D call: TRBD2 (5 bases). The CDR3 nucleotides read TGTGCCAGCAGCGTAACTAGCAATGAGCAGTTCTTC. Translating it yields CASSVTSNEQFF.